This T cell receptor beta chain was sequenced for a study of T cell repertoires in cytomegalovirus infection. Via MiXCR, TCRdb re-called the reads, giving one row per CDR3 protein. The table lists 300,000 to 400,000 distinct CDR3 sequences, roughly 25% of them singletons. As concerns this clonotype: Its antigen remains unidentified.

The germline V gene has CDR1 LNHDA and CDR2 SQIVND (reference sequence). Trimming left V 8 bases short and J 6 bases short, with 10 bases between. CDR3 size: 11 residues. The sequencing used cultured PBMCs, collected from culture after CMV antigen stimulation. The sequence derives from a human donor in good health (CMV status not recorded). Some clones in this sample may be carry-over from other donors' samples. The chain joins TRBV19 to TRBJ1-1; no reliable D call. CDR3 nucleotide sequence: TGTGCCAGTGTGAAAGCGTCTGAAGCTTTCTTT. It encodes CASVKASEAFF.